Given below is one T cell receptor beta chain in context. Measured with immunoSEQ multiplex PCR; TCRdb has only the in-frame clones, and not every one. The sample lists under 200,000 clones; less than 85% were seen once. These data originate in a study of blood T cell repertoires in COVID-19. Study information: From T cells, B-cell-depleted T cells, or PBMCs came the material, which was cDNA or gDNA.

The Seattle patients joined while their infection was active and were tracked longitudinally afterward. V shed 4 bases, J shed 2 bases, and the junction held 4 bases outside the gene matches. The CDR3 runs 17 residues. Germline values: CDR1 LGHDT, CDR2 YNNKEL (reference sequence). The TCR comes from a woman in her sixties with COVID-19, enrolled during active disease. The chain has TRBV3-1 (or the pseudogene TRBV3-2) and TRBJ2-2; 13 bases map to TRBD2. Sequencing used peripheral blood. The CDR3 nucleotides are TGTGCCAGCAGCCGGACTAGCGGGGGCCCCAACACCGGGGAGCTGTTTTTT. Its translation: CASSRTSGGPNTGELFF.